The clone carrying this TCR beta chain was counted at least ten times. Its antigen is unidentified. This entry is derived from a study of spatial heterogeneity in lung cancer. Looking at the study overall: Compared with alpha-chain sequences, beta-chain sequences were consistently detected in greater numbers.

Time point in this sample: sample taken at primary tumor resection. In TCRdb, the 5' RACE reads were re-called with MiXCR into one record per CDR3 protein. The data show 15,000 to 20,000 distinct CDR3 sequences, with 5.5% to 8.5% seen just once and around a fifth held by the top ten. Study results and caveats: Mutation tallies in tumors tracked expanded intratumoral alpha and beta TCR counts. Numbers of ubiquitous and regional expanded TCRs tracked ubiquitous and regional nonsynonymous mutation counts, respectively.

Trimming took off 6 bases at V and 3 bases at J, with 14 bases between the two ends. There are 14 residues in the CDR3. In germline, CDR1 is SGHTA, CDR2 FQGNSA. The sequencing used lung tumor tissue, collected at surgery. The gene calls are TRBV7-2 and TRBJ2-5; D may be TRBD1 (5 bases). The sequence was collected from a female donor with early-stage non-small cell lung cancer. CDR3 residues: CASSAGMREETQYF. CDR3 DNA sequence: TGTGCCAGCAGTGCAGGGATGCGCGAAGAGACCCAGTACTTC.